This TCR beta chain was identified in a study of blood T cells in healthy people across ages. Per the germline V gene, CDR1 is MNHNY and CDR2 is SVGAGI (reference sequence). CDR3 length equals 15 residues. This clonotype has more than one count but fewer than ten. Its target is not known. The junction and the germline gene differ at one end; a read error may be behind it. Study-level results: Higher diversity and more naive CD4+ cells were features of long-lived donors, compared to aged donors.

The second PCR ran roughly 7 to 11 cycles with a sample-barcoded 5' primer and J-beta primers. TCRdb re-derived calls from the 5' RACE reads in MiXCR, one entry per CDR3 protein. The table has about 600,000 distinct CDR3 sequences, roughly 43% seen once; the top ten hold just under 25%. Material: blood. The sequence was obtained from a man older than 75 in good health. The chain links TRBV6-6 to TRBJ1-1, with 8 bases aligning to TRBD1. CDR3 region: CASSYSRTGNAEAFF. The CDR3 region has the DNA TGTGCCAGCAGTTACTCCAGGACAGGGAACGCTGAAGCTTTCTTT.